These 13 T cell receptor beta chains came from one sample sequenced in a study of T cell responses to AZD1222 COVID-19 vaccine. TCRdb keeps only in-frame clones here, not all; method: immunoSEQ multiplex PCR. The sample has some 150,000 clones, 80% to 95% seen once. This material consisted of peripheral blood, taken on day 0 of MenACWY control vaccination. These receptors all stem from an adult in good health.

The V and J genes are TRBV5-1 and TRBJ2-1; either TRBD1 or TRBD2 may fit D (5 bases each). CDR1 is SGHRS and CDR2 is YFSETQ in the germline V gene. Trimming cost V 0 bases and J 7 bases, with 14 bases left between them. The CDR3 totals 15 residues. The CDR3, as DNA: TGCGCCAGCAGCTTGGGGGGACGGACCCGAAATGAGCAGTTCTTC. Protein: CASSLGGRTRNEQFF.

This clone was detected only a few times. V usage is TRBV19 and J usage is TRBJ2-2; TRBD1 aligns across 10 bases. This CDR3 region has 15 residues. V trimming: 7 bases; J trimming: 4 bases; junction bases outside the gene matches: 6. CDR1 is LNHDA, CDR2 SQIVND, per germline (reference sequence). CDR3 in amino acids: CASNRQGAGTGELFF. DNA of the CDR3: TGTGCCAGTAACCGACAGGGGGCGGGCACCGGGGAGCTGTTTTTT.

CDR3 protein: CASKAGQHYGYTF. The CDR3 DNA follows: TGTGCCAGCAAGGCCGGACAGCACTATGGCTACACCTTC. The gene calls are TRBV28 and TRBJ1-2; the D gene is possibly TRBD1 (6 bases). Germline values: CDR1 MDHEN, CDR2 SYDVKM. The CDR3 covers 13 residues. V lost 7 bases to trimming and J lost 3 bases, with 12 bases between them.

CDR3 in amino acids: CASSDLQGLGYNEQFF. CDR3 in DNA: TGTGCCAGCAGTGACTTACAGGGTTTAGGCTACAATGAGCAGTTCTTC. The V gene is TRBV25-1, the J gene TRBJ2-1; TRBD1 is a possible D gene (6 bases). This CDR3 is 16 amino acids long. The germline V and J ends were trimmed by 3 bases and 3 bases, with 15 bases remaining between them. Germline V gene sequence: CDR1 MGHDK, CDR2 SYGVNS. Using reference TRBV25-1 and TRBJ2-1 for the parts outside the CDR3, the full variable domain is EADIYQTPRYLVIGTGKKITLECSQTMGHDKMYWYQQDPGMELHLIHYSYGVNSTEKGDLSSESTVSRIRTEHFPLTLESARPSHTSQYLCASSDLQGLGYNEQFFGPGTRLTVL.

The chain carries TRBV30 and TRBJ1-5; D is ambiguous. Germline V CDR1 and CDR2: GTSNPN, SVGIG (reference sequence). CDR3 length: 13 amino acids. Deletions cut 0 bases from V and 4 bases from J, with 7 bases between. The CDR3 loop reads CAWSVPGNQPQHF. The DNA of the CDR3 is TGTGCCTGGAGTGTACCTGGGAATCAGCCCCAGCATTTT.

The chain links TRBV10-3 to TRBJ1-3, with 7 bases identical to TRBD1. Germline V gives CDR1 ENHRY, CDR2 SYGVKD. The J segment lost 0 bases and the V segment lost 11 bases, leaving 4 bases of the junction unmatched. The CDR3 has 13 residues. The CDR3 DNA reads TGTGCCGTTCGGGACAGCTCTGGAAACACCATATATTTT. As protein: CAVRDSSGNTIYF.

The chain has TRBV21-1 and TRBJ1-1. TRBV21-1 is deemed a pseudogene. The CDR3 is 17 residues long. CDR3 sequence: CASQHLTEGGENTEAFF. The CDR3 coding sequence is TGTGCCAGCCAGCACTTGACTGAGGGGGGGGAAAACACTGAAGCTTTCTTT.

The J gene is TRBJ1-4, the V gene TRBV29-1, with TRBD1 matching over 9 bases. The CDR3 is 13 amino acids. Germline V lookup: CDR1 SQVTM, CDR2 ANQGSEA. V gave up 4 bases and J gave up 3 bases; unmatched junction bases: 0. The CDR3: CSVGDRANEKLFF. The CDR3, as DNA: TGCAGCGTTGGGGACAGGGCTAATGAAAAACTGTTTTTT.

This chain connects TRBV5-4 to TRBJ1-2; TRBD1 is a possible D gene (5 bases). The CDR3 covers 15 residues. Germline V lookup: CDR1 SGHNT, CDR2 YYREEE (reference sequence). V was pared by 4 bases and J by 7 bases, with 20 bases between. CDR3 nucleotide sequence: TGTGCCAGCAGCCCGGGTCCAGGGTACGTCCCTGGCTACACCTTC. Translated, it gives CASSPGPGYVPGYTF.

The chain joins TRBV30 to TRBJ2-5; TRBD1 aligns across 8 bases. In germline, CDR1 is GTSNPN, CDR2 SVGIG (reference sequence). The CDR3 spans 12 residues. With 5 bases clipped from V and 5 bases from J, the junction kept 4 bases outside the gene matches. CDR3 bases: TGTGCCTGGGACAGGGGTCCGGAGACCCAGTACTTC. It specifies CAWDRGPETQYF. Using reference TRBV30 and TRBJ2-5 for the parts outside the CDR3, the full variable domain is SQTIHQWPATLVQPVGSPLSLECTVEGTSNPNLYWYRQAAGRGLQLLFYSVGIGQISSEVPQNLSASRPQDRQFILSSKKLLLSDSGFYLCAWDRGPETQYFGPGTRLLVL.

The genes are TRBV2 and TRBJ2-1, with 8 bases that match TRBD2. Germline CDR1 and CDR2: SNHLY and FYNNEI. V shed 4 bases and J 4 bases; nucleotides not matched to a gene: 9. This CDR3 spans 16 amino acids. CDR3 coding DNA: TGTGCCAGCAGTGCCTTTTGGAGCGGGGGATACAATGAGCAGTTCTTC. Protein product: CASSAFWSGGYNEQFF.

The chain recombines TRBV4-2 with TRBJ2-7; D call uncertain. V lost 0 bases and J lost 3, with 15 bases in between. Germline V gene data show CDR1 as LGHNA and CDR2 as YNFKEQ. There are 16 residues in the CDR3. The CDR3 bases are TGTGCCAGCAGCCAAGAGGAGACGGGTGCAGACTACGAGCAGTACTTC. This encodes CASSQEETGADYEQYF.

The chain employs TRBV5-4 and TRBJ2-1, with TRBD2 matching over 8 bases. CDR1 is SGHNT, CDR2 YYREEE, per germline (reference sequence). The CDR3 has 14 residues. The V segment lost 4 bases and the J segment 5 bases; nucleotides outside the gene matches: 5. The CDR3 region has the DNA TGTGCCAGCAGCCTCCGGGGGGGTAACAATGAGCAGTTCTTC. It is translated as CASSLRGGNNEQFF.